The 12 T cell receptor beta chains below were found in one sample sequenced in a study of regulatory T cells in long-lasting Graves disease. Combining iRepertoire HTBI primers with Arm-PCR of CDR3 regions, the authors built TCR beta libraries. From the multiplex PCR reads, TCRdb called clonotypes with MiXCR, one entry per CDR3 protein. The sample has roughly 530,000 distinct CDR3 sequences; about 16% are singletons. Sample time point: newly diagnosed GD, antithyroid drugs for less than 3 months. The TCR library was made from RNA extracted from PBMCs. The sample was also reused in another study, on T cells in Graves' hyperthyroidism and ophthalmopathy.

Sequencing used peripheral blood mononuclear cells (PBMCs), obtained at new diagnosis, from a patient treated with antithyroid drugs. These receptors originate from a woman aged 35-60 years with Graves disease.

The chain couples TRBV2 to TRBJ1-1; D not resolved. Germline lookup yields CDR1 SNHLY and CDR2 FYNNEI. Trimming cost V 7 bases and J 1 base, with 7 bases left between them. The CDR3 is made up of 12 amino acids. As DNA, the CDR3 is TGTGCCAGCAATACAAGGAACACTGAAGCTTTCTTT. Protein: CASNTRNTEAFF.

The chain combines TRBV11-2 with TRBJ1-3; D remains ambiguous. Germline V gene sequence: CDR1 SGHAT, CDR2 FQNNGV. The V and J ends lost 3 bases and 7 bases respectively, with 4 bases between them. The CDR3 consists of 11 residues. CDR3 sequence: CASSLANTIYF. CDR3 nucleotides: TGTGCCAGCAGCTTGGCTAACACCATATATTTT.

A few counts support this clonotype. The genes are TRBV13 and TRBJ1-6, with D hard to call. Germline lookup yields CDR1 PRHDT and CDR2 FYEKMQ (reference sequence). Deletions cut 5 bases from V and 4 bases from J, with 15 bases between. The CDR3 extends over 16 amino acids. The CDR3, as DNA: TGTGCCAGCAGCGCTTGGAACAGAAGATATAATTCACCCCTCCACTTT. Its protein product is CASSAWNRRYNSPLHF.

This clonotype came up a few times. The V gene is TRBV24-1, the J gene TRBJ1-2; D remains ambiguous. The CDR3 loop spans 16 amino acids. V was pared by 5 bases and J by 3 bases, with 18 bases between. Germline CDR1 is KGHDR and CDR2 is SFDVKD. The CDR3 DNA reads as TGTGCCACCAGTGGTCGAGGGCGCGGTGGTGACTATGGCTACACCTTC. It translates to CATSGRGRGGDYGYTF.

On this clonotype: This may be a read error, as it is one base from a much larger clone. This chain joins TRBV5-8 and TRBJ1-3; 9 bases agree with TRBD1. Trimming cost V 3 bases and J 2 bases; bases outside gene matches: 12. This CDR3 has 18 residues. Germline V lookup: CDR1 SGHTS, CDR2 YDEGEE. The CDR3 is CASSYWTGESSPGNTIYF. The DNA of the CDR3 is TGTGCCAGCAGCTACTGGACAGGGGAATCTTCCCCTGGAAACACCATATATTTT.

This clonotype was counted a single time. The J gene is TRBJ2-5, the V gene TRBV14; TRBD2 might be the D (5 bases). V was shortened by 2 bases and J by 1 base, with 11 bases between the two germline ends. CDR1 is SGHDN, CDR2 FVKESK, per germline. This CDR3 region has 15 residues. CDR3 coding DNA: TGTGCCAGCAGCCAATCACTAGTGAGCCAAGAGACCCAGTACTTC. Translation gives CASSQSLVSQETQYF. Supplemented by reference TRBV14 and TRBJ2-5, the full variable domain reads EAGVTQFPSHSVIEKGQTVTLRCDPISGHDNLYWYRRVMGKEIKFLLHFVKESKQDESGMPNNRFLAERTGGTYSTLKVQPAELEDSGVYFCASSQSLVSQETQYFGPGTRLLVL.

This clonotype was seen a handful of times. The chain uses TRBV2 and TRBJ2-1; 14 bases map to TRBD2. The J call may be wrong; the DNA end is better matched by TRBJ2-3. CDR3 size: 17 residues. The germline V gene has CDR1 SNHLY and CDR2 FYNNEI. CDR3 bases: TGTGCCAGCAGAGATTGGACTAGCGGGGGGTCCAGGGATACGCAGTATTTT. Encoded protein: CASRDWTSGGSRDTQYF.

The rearrangement joins TRBV7-9 to TRBJ1-2; 7 bases agree with TRBD1. Germline assignment: CDR1 SEHNR and CDR2 FQNEAQ (reference sequence). With V trimmed by 4 bases and J by 3 bases, 8 bases remained unmatched. There are 15 residues in the CDR3. The CDR3 protein is CASSSTRTGYYGYTF. In DNA, the CDR3 is TGTGCCAGCAGCTCCACCCGGACAGGCTACTATGGCTACACCTTC.

In this sample, this clonotype turned up a few times. The V and J genes are TRBV9 and TRBJ2-7, with D perhaps being TRBD1 or TRBD2 (5 bases each). V was shortened by 3 bases and J by 2 bases, with 12 bases between the two germline ends. Germline V gives CDR1 SGDLS, CDR2 YYNGEE. The CDR3 totals 14 residues. CDR3 amino acids: CASSAPGRTYEQYF. As DNA, the CDR3 is TGTGCCAGCAGCGCGCCGGGACGGACCTACGAGCAGTACTTC.

This clonotype has a count of ten or more. This chain joins TRBV3-1 and TRBJ1-3, with D maybe TRBD1 (6 bases). The CDR3 sequence is 13 residues long. V lost 7 bases to trimming and J lost 2 bases, with 9 bases between them. The V gene's germline CDR1 is LGHDT and CDR2 YNNKEL (reference sequence). CDR3 DNA sequence: TGTGCCAGCAACACAGGGACTGGAAACACCATATATTTT. Encoded protein: CASNTGTGNTIYF.

Ten or more counts support this clonotype. The V call is TRBV6-1, the J call TRBJ1-1; no clear D. V dropped 8 bases and J dropped 8 bases, with 15 bases sitting between them. This CDR3 has 12 amino acids. Germline assignment: CDR1 MNHNS and CDR2 SASEGT. CDR3 nucleotides: TGTGCCAGCGCCTTATGGAGAGACGAAGCTTTCTTT. Translated: CASALWRDEAFF.

The chain combines TRBV11-1 with TRBJ2-3; D is uncertain. Germline V CDR1 and CDR2: SGHAT, FQDESV (reference sequence). The length of the CDR3 is 16 residues. V shed 2 bases and J shed 0 bases, with 12 bases lying between them. The CDR3 loop reads CASSLSPRTSTDTQYF. In DNA form, the CDR3 reads TGTGCCAGCAGCTTAAGTCCCAGAACCAGCACAGATACGCAGTATTTT.